The source of this T cell receptor beta chain is a study of blood T cell repertoires in COVID-19 (dated by TCRdb to the early 2020s). Regarding the study in general: The collaborator samples originated in the United States, Italy and Spain and spanned the acute and convalescent phases of COVID-19. The dataset comprised deeply sampled blood TCRbeta repertoires from subjects exposed to, actively infected with, or recovered from COVID-19. HLA class I and class II types, where available, came from metadata supplied by the sample provider rather than from assay-based typing. The prospective study material was composed of cDNA or gDNA derived from T cells, B-cell-depleted T cells, or PBMCs. The samples were drawn from two sources: the first 160 participants of the ongoing ImmuneRACE study, and about 1,300 subjects contributed by 6 global collaborators. A de-identified subject ID, COVID-19 status, age in years and sex were almost always included in the sample metadata. A freely available public database, intended as a resource for researchers studying the immune response to SARS-CoV-2, is where the repertoires were released. Study-wide conclusions, independent of this receptor: The quantity of clinical and demographic metadata differed by source and by participant and was supplied without curation.

About this clone: Its antigen is not yet known. Qualities for individual bases were not recorded, and no much larger clone is one base off.

At one collaborating source in Seattle, patients were enrolled during active infection and were followed longitudinally through the course of disease. Whole blood was collected in K2EDTA tubes by collaborating institutions according to the institutions' own protocols. For TCRbeta analysis, collaborator samples were shipped as frozen whole blood, as isolated PBMCs, or as DNA extracted from either sample type. TCRbeta CDR3 regions were amplified from genomic DNA using the immunoSEQ Assay, a bias-controlled multiplex PCR. Per the original workflow: Within the assay, amplification of reference gene primers was used to estimate how many nucleated cells each sample contained. To quantify the absolute abundance of each unique TCRbeta CDR3 rearrangement, sequence reads were collapsed and filtered. For each sample, productive Simpson clonality was calculated as the square root of Simpson's diversity index over productive rearrangements. Not all clones reach the TCRdb copy of this immuneACCESS table, which keeps in-frame sequences only. Checked studies attribute under half of the gap to unresolved V genes and leave the rest unexplained. The DNA gave D and trimming, while V, J and clone size come from that table. In all, the sample holds almost 300,000 clones, and roughly 90% of those were seen once. Around 10% of the sample rests with the top ten.

CDR1 and CDR2 are drawn from the germline V gene: MNHNS, SASEGT. Taken from cysteine to phenylalanine, the CDR3 has 15 residues. Only the CDR3 DNA is retained, 45 bases long and in frame from the first base. The junction carries 15 bases between V and J, which are trimmed by 3 bases and 4 bases respectively. The chain joins TRBV6-1 to TRBJ1-2; the D region possibly corresponds to TRBD1 (6 bases align). The clonotype originates from a woman younger than 45 with COVID-19, enrolled during active disease. Sequenced input: peripheral blood. The CDR3 protein is CASSEGDRPPYGYTF. The sequenced DNA: TGTGCCAGCAGTGAGGGAGACAGGCCCCCCTATGGCTACACCTTC.